Listed below are T cell receptor beta chains from one sample, sequenced in a study of human T cells and chemical hapten exposure. TCRdb re-derived calls from the RACE reads in MiXCR, one entry per CDR3 protein. The repertoire has 65,000 to 80,000 distinct CDR3 sequences, around 8.7% of them found once; the top ten carry over 1.5%. Sequenced: whole blood. These receptors were taken from a male donor in good health. Some clones in this sample may be carry-over from other donors' samples. The CDR3 runs from the conserved cysteine through the conserved F or W. Fields, in order: V gene, CDR3 length, D gene, J gene, clone size, CDR3 protein, CDR3 DNA. A D gene is named only where the DNA matches it firmly. For some rows the clone size is stated as once, few or many, or as a class when expanded; others skip it.

TRBV7-9	10	-	TRBJ2-3	many	CATRRDTQYF	TGTGCCACGAGGAGGGATACGCAGTATTTT
TRBV7-9	16	-	TRBJ1-6	-	CASSPGEGWNNSPLHF	TGTGCCAGCAGCCCGGGGGAGGGTTGGAATAATTCACCCCTCCACTTT
TRBV20-1	14	TRBD1	TRBJ2-5	many	CSARGQGVEETQYF	TGCAGTGCTAGAGGTCAGGGGGTCGAAGAGACCCAGTACTTC
TRBV6-2/TRBV6-3	13	-	TRBJ1-1	-	CASSYGGVTEAFF	TGTGCCAGCAGTTATGGGGGCGTCACTGAAGCTTTCTTT
TRBV13	18	TRBD1	TRBJ1-2	many	CASSLAYFRDRGRYGYTF	TGTGCCAGCAGCTTAGCATACTTCCGGGACAGGGGGCGTTATGGCTACACCTTC
TRBV12-3/TRBV12-4	14	-	TRBJ1-5	many	CASSLGLGNQPQHF	TGTGCCAGCAGTTTGGGGCTTGGCAATCAGCCCCAGCATTTT
TRBV10-2	14	-	TRBJ1-1	many	CASSEDRRNTEAFF	TGCGCCAGCAGTGAGGACAGGAGGAACACTGAAGCTTTCTTT
TRBV27	17	TRBD1	TRBJ2-4	few	CASSPFQGALAKNIQYF	TGTGCCAGCAGTCCCTTCCAGGGGGCCCTAGCCAAAAACATTCAGTACTTC
TRBV20-1	13	-	TRBJ2-7	-	CSAHRDITLEQYF	TGCAGCGCTCATCGGGACATCACCCTCGAGCAGTACTTC
TRBV4-3	13	-	TRBJ2-3	many	CASSQDGTDTQYF	TGCGCCAGCAGCCAAGATGGGACAGATACGCAGTATTTT
TRBV18	16	TRBD1	TRBJ2-3	few	CASSPGDRGRWDTQYF	TGTGCCAGCTCACCAGGGGACAGGGGACGTTGGGATACGCAGTATTTT
TRBV5-1	16	-	TRBJ2-5	-	CASSLAAALPQETQYF	TGCGCCAGCAGCTTGGCGGCGGCCCTCCCACAAGAGACCCAGTACTTC
TRBV5-6	14	-	TRBJ2-3	few	CASSLPTYTDTQYF	TGTGCCAGCAGCTTGCCGACCTACACAGATACGCAGTATTTT
TRBV4-1	15	-	TRBJ1-4	few	CASSHPITTNEKLFF	TGCGCCAGCAGCCACCCGATCACAACTAATGAAAAACTGTTTTTT